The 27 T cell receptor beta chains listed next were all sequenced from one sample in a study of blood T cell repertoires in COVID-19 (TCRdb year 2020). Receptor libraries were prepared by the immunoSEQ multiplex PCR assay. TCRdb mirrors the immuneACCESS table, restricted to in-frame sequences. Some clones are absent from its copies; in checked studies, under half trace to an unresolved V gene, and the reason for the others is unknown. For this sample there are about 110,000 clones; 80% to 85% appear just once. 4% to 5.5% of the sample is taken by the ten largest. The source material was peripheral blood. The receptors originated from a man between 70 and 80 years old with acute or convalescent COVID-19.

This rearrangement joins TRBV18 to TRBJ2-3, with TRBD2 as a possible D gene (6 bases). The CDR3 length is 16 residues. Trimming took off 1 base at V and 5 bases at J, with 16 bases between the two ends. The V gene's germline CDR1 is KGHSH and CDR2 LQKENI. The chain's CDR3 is CASSPREAGGIDTQYF. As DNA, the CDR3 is TGTGCCAGCTCACCACGTGAGGCTGGGGGGATAGATACGCAGTATTTT.

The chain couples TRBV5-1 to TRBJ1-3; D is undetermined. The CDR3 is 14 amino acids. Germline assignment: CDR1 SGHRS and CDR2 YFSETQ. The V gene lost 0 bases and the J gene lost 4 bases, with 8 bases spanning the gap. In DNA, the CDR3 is TGCGCCAGCAGCTTGGGTCAGTCCGGAAACACCATATATTTT. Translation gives CASSLGQSGNTIYF.

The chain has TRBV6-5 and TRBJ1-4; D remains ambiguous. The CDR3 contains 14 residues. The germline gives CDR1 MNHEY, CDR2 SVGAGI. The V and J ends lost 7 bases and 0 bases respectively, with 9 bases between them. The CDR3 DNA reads TGTGCCAGCACATCCGGGACAACTAATGAAAAACTGTTTTTT. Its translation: CASTSGTTNEKLFF.

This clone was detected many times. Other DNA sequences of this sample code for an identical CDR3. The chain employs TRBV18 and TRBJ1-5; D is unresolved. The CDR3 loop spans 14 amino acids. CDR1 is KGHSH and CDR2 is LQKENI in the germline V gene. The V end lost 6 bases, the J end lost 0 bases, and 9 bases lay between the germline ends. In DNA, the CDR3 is TGTGCCAGCTCCCAGAGCGGTAGCAATCAGCCCCAGCATTTT. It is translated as CASSQSGSNQPQHF.

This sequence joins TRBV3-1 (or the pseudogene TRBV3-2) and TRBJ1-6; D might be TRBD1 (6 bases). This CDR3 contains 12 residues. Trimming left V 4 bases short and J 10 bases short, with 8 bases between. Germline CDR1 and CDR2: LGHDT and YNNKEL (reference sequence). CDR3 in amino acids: CASSPGQSPLHF. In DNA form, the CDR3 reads TGTGCCAGCAGCCCGGGACAATCACCCCTCCACTTT.

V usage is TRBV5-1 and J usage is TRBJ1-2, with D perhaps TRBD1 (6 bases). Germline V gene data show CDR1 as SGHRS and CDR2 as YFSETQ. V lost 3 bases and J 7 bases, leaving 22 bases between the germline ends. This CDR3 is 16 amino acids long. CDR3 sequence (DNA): TGCGCCAGCAGCTGGGACATACAGGGAGTCTATGGTGGCTACACCTTC. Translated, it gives CASSWDIQGVYGGYTF.

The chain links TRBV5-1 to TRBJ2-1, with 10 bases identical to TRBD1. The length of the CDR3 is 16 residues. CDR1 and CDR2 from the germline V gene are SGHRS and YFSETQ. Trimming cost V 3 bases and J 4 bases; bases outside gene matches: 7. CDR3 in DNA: TGCGCCAGCAGCTCGGTGCCGGGACAGGGGTACAATGAGCAGTTCTTC. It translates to CASSSVPGQGYNEQFF.

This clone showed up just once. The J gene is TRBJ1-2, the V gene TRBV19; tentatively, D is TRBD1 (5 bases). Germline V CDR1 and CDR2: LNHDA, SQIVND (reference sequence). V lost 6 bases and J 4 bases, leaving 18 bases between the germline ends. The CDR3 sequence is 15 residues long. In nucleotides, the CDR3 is TGTGCCAGTAGCCGAGGTCCACAGGCACGCTATGGCTACACCTTC. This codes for CASSRGPQARYGYTF.

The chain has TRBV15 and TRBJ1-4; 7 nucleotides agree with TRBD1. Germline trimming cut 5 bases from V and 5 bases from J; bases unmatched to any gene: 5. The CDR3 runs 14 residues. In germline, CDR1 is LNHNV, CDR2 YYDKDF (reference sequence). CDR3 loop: CATSEGGQNEKLFF. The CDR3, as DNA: TGTGCCACCAGCGAGGGGGGACAGAATGAAAAACTGTTTTTT.

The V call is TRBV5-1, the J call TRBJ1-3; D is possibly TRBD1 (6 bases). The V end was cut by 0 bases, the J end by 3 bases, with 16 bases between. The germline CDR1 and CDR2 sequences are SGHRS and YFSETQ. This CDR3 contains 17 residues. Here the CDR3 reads CASSLVPITGIGNTIYF. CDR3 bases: TGCGCCAGCAGCTTGGTCCCAATCACAGGGATTGGAAACACCATATATTTT. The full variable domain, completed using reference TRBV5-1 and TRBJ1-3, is KAGVTQTPRYLIKTRGQQVTLSCSPISGHRSVSWYQQTPGQGLQFLFEYFSETQRNKGNFPGRFSGRQFSNSRSEMNVSTLELGDSALYLCASSLVPITGIGNTIYFGEGSWLTVV.

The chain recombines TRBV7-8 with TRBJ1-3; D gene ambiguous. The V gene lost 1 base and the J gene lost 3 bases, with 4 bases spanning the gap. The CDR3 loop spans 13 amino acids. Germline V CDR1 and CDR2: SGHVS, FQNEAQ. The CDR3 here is CASSLGSGNTIYF. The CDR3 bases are TGTGCCAGCAGCTTAGGTAGTGGAAACACCATATATTTT.

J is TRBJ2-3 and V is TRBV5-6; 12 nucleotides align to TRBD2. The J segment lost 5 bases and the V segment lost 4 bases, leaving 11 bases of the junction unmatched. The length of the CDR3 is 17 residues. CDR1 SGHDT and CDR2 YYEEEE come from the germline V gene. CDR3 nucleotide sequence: TGTGCCAGCAGCATGGGACTAGCGGGTAACATGGGAGATACGCAGTATTTT. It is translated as CASSMGLAGNMGDTQYF. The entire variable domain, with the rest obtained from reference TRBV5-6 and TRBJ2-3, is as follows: DAGVTQSPTHLIKTRGQQVTLRCSPKSGHDTVSWYQQALGQGPQFIFQYYEEEERQRGNFPDRFSGHQFPNYSSELNVNALLLGDSALYLCASSMGLAGNMGDTQYFGPGTRLTVL.

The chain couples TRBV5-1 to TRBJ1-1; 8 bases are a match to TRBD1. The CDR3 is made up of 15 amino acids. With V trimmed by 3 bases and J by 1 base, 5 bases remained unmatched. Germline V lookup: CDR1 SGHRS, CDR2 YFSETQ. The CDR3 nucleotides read TGCGCCAGCAGCTACGGAGACAGGGGGAACACTGAAGCTTTCTTT. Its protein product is CASSYGDRGNTEAFF.

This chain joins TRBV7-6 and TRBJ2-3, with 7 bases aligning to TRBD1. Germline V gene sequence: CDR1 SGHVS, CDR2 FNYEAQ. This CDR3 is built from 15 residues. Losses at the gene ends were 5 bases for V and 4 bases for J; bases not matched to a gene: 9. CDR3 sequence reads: CASSQTGTGADTQYF. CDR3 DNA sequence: TGTGCCAGCAGCCAGACAGGGACCGGGGCAGATACGCAGTATTTT.

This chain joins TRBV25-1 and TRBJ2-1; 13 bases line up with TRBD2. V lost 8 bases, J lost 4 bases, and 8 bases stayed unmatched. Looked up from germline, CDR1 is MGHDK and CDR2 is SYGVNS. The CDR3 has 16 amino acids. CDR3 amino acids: CASSPTSGRPYNEQFF. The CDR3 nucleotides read TGTGCCAGCTCCCCGACTAGCGGGAGGCCTTACAATGAGCAGTTCTTC.

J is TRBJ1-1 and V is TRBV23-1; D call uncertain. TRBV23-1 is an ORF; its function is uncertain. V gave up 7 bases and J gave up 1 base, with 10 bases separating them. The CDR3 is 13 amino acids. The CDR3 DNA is TGCGCCAGCAATCTGGGGAGGAACACTGAAGCTTTCTTT. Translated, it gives CASNLGRNTEAFF.

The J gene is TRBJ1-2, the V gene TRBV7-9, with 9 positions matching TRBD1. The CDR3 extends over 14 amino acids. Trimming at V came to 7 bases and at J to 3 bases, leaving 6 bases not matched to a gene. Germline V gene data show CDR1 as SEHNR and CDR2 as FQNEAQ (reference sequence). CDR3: CASNPTGGDYGYTF. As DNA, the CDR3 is TGTGCCAGCAACCCGACAGGGGGAGACTATGGCTACACCTTC.

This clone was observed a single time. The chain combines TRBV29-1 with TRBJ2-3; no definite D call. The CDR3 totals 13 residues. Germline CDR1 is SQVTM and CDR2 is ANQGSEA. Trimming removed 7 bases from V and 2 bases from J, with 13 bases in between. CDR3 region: CSGGATDTDTQYF. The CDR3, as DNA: TGCAGCGGGGGTGCTACAGACACAGATACGCAGTATTTT.

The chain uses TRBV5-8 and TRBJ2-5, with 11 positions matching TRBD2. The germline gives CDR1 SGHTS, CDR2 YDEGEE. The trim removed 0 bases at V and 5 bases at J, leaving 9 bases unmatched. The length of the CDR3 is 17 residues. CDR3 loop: CASSLDPLAGGVETQYF. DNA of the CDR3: TGTGCCAGCAGCTTGGACCCCTTAGCGGGGGGGGTGGAGACCCAGTACTTC.

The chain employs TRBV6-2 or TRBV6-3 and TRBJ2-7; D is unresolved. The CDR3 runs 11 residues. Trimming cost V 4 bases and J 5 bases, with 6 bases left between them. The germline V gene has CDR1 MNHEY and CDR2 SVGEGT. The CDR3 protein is CASSFLDEQYF. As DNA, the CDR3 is TGTGCCAGCAGTTTCCTCGACGAGCAGTACTTC.

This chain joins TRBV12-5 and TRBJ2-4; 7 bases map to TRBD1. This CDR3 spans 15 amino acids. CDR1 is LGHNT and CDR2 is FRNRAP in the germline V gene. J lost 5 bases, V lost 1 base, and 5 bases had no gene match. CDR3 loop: CASGLADRVQNIQYF. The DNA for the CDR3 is TGTGCTAGTGGTTTGGCCGACAGGGTCCAAAACATTCAGTACTTC.

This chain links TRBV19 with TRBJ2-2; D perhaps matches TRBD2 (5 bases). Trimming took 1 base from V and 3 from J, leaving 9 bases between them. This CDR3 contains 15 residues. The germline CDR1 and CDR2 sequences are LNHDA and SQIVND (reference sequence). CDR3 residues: CASSIGSVYTGELFF. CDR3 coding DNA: TGTGCCAGTAGTATAGGTAGCGTATACACCGGGGAGCTGTTTTTT.

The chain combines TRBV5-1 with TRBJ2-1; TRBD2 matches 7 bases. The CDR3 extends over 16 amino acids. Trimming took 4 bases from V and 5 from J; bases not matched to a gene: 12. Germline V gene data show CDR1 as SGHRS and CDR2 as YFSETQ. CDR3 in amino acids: CASSPTTASGNNEQFF. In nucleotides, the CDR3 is TGCGCCAGCAGCCCCACGACGGCTAGCGGTAACAATGAGCAGTTCTTC.

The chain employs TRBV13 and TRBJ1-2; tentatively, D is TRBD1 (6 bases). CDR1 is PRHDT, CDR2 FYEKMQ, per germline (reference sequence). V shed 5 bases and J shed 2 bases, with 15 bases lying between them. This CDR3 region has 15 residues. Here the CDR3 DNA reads TGTGCCAGCAGCGCCTCTCAGGGGCGGAACTATGGCTACACCTTC. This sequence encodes CASSASQGRNYGYTF.

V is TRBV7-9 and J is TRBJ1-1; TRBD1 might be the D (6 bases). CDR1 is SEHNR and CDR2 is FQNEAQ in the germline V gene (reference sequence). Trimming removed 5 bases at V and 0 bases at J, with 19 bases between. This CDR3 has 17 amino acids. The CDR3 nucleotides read TGTGCCAGCAGCGCGCGGACAGCGCCGTTCATGAACACTGAAGCTTTCTTT. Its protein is CASSARTAPFMNTEAFF.

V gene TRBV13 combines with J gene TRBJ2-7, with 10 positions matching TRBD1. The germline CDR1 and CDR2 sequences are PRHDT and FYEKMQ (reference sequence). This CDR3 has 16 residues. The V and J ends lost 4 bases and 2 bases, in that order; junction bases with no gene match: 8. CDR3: CASSSYGTGDPYEQYF. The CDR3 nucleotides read TGTGCCAGCAGCTCCTACGGGACAGGGGACCCCTACGAGCAGTACTTC.

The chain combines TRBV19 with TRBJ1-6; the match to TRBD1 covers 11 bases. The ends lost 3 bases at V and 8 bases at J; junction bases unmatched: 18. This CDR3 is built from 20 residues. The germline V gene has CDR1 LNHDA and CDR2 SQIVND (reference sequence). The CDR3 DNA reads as TGTGCCAGTAGTATGGGAGTAGGACAGGGGGCTTTTTATTTGGATTCACCCCTCCACTTT. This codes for CASSMGVGQGAFYLDSPLHF. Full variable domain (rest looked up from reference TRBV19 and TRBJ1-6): DGGITQSPKYLFRKEGQNVTLSCEQNLNHDAMYWYRQDPGQGLRLIYYSQIVNDFQKGDIAEGYSVSREKKESFPLTVTSAQKNPTAFYLCASSMGVGQGAFYLDSPLHFGNGTRLTVT.